This T cell receptor beta chain was captured by sequencing in a study of OX40 agonist ivuxolimab in advanced cancers. The overall study: The study treated patients with ivuxolimab, an agonistic anti-OX40 (CD134) antibody. Patients assigned to dose escalation were diagnosed with hepatocellular carcinoma, melanoma, renal cell or head and neck cancer. Notes on the study in general: The study observed clonal expansion of CD4+ and CD8+ blood T cells by week 6 at 0.1 to 3.0 mg/kg.

With 4 bases clipped from V and 9 bases from J, the junction kept 6 bases outside the gene matches. The germline V gene encodes CDR1 SGHAT and CDR2 FQNNGV. CDR3 size: 14 residues. The data were produced by immunoSEQ multiplex PCR, yet TCRdb's version contains in-frame clones alone and is incomplete. The repertoire holds about 77,000 clones, with 83% as singletons. A remark on this clone: The antigen remains unidentified.

Sequences were derived from CD4+ or CD8+ T cells sorted from blood, sampled in a trial of the OX40 agonist ivuxolimab. This sequence joins TRBV11-2 and TRBJ2-7, with 13 bases lining up with TRBD2. This TCR was sampled from an adult with an advanced solid tumor such as melanoma, head and neck, liver or kidney cancer. The CDR3 DNA sequence: TGTGCCAGCAGCTCGGGACTAGCGGGAACGTGGCAGTACTTC. It encodes CASSSGLAGTWQYF.